Listed below are T cell receptor beta chains from one sample, sequenced in a study of blood T cell repertoires in COVID-19. Using immunoSEQ multiplex PCR, the repertoire was profiled, and TCRdb retains in-frame clones only, with some absent. This table holds 130,000 to 150,000 clones, 85% found once. The source material was peripheral blood. Source of these receptors: a woman aged 40 to 55 with active or convalescent COVID-19. The CDR3 runs from the conserved cysteine through the conserved F or W. D genes are given only for firm matches. Size is stated for part of the rows, as once, few or many counts, or as a class when the clone is expanded.

j_gene	v_gene	d_gene	abundance	CDR3aa	CDR3nt
TRBJ2-7	TRBV10-3	TRBD1	.	CACGPGGRQYF	TGTGCCTGCGGGCCAGGGGGCAGACAGTACTTC
TRBJ1-1	TRBV5-1	.	.	CASMNGGFRRTEAFF	TGCGCCAGCATGAACGGGGGGTTTCGACGCACTGAAGCTTTCTTT
TRBJ1-4	TRBV19	.	.	CASSTRAEKLFF	TGTGCCAGTAGTACGCGGGCCGAAAAACTGTTTTTT
TRBJ1-6	TRBV5-1	TRBD1	.	CASSFGDRPYNSPLHF	TGCGCCAGCAGCTTCGGGGACAGGCCCTATAATTCACCCCTCCACTTT
TRBJ1-5	TRBV2	TRBD1	once	CASSVTGQVNQPQHF	TGTGCCAGCAGTGTAACGGGACAGGTGAATCAGCCCCAGCATTTT
TRBJ1-2	TRBV7-9	TRBD1	.	CASSPVRGPSRDGYTF	TGTGCCAGCAGCCCGGTCAGGGGGCCTTCACGGGATGGCTACACCTTC
TRBJ1-1	TRBV28	.	.	CASRSVNTEAFF	TGTGCCAGCAGGTCCGTGAACACTGAAGCTTTCTTT
TRBJ1-2	TRBV4-1	TRBD1	.	CASSQAGTGGYGYTF	TGCGCCAGCAGCCAAGCCGGGACAGGGGGCTATGGCTACACCTTC
TRBJ2-5	TRBV6-5	.	once	CASSYSGGETQYF	TGTGCCAGCAGTTACTCGGGGGGTGAGACCCAGTACTTC
TRBJ1-5	TRBV18	TRBD1	.	CASSGPGQGHQPQHF	TGTGCCAGCTCAGGGCCGGGACAGGGGCATCAGCCCCAGCATTTT
TRBJ1-6	TRBV2	.	.	CASSGGRGEPPLHF	TGTGCCAGCAGCGGCGGGCGGGGTGAACCACCCCTCCACTTT
TRBJ1-1	TRBV6-6	TRBD1	.	CASSPDRVGTEAFF	TGTGCCAGCAGTCCGGACAGGGTGGGGACTGAAGCTTTCTTT
TRBJ2-7	TRBV5-4	TRBD2	.	CASSLDPSGSSYEQYF	TGTGCCAGCAGCTTGGATCCTAGCGGGAGCTCCTACGAGCAGTACTTC
TRBJ1-4	TRBV11-2	.	.	CASSLGEVANEKLFF	TGTGCCAGCAGCTTAGGGGAGGTCGCTAATGAAAAACTGTTTTTT
TRBJ2-5	TRBV9	.	.	CASSTGQTLPQETQYF	TGTGCCAGCAGCACCGGACAGACGCTACCTCAAGAGACCCAGTACTTC
TRBJ1-5	TRBV10-3	TRBD1	few	CAIRGTEDQPQHF	TGTGCCATCAGGGGGACAGAAGATCAGCCCCAGCATTTT
TRBJ2-2	TRBV18	TRBD1	.	CASSLYRDRGASNTGELFF	TGTGCCAGCTCGTTGTACCGGGACAGGGGGGCTTCGAACACCGGGGAGCTGTTTTTT
TRBJ2-6	TRBV3-1/TRBV3-2	TRBD1	once	CASSLPDRGLSGANVLTF	TGTGCCAGCAGCCTCCCGGACAGGGGGTTATCTGGGGCCAACGTCCTGACTTTC
TRBJ1-5	TRBV30	TRBD1	.	CAWSVPGQVNQPQHF	TGTGCCTGGAGTGTCCCAGGACAGGTTAATCAGCCCCAGCATTTT
TRBJ1-2	TRBV24-1	TRBD1	.	CATSDAPGQGGGYTF	TGTGCCACCAGTGACGCACCCGGACAGGGGGGAGGCTACACCTTC
TRBJ2-3	TRBV6-5	TRBD2	few	CASKDKRGSADTQYF	TGTGCCAGCAAAGACAAGCGGGGGAGTGCAGATACGCAGTATTTT
TRBJ2-3	TRBV10-3	TRBD1	.	CATHGDSRPTDTQYF	TGTGCCACCCACGGGGACAGCCGACCCACAGATACGCAGTATTTT
TRBJ1-3	TRBV5-6	TRBD1	.	CASSSTRQGGSGNTIYF	TGTGCCAGCAGCTCCACTCGACAGGGGGGCTCTGGAAACACCATATATTTT
TRBJ1-2	TRBV6-5	.	.	CASSYRPPGRGYGYTF	TGTGCCAGCAGTTACCGACCACCGGGCAGGGGCTATGGCTACACCTTC
TRBJ2-7	TRBV4-2	TRBD2	.	CASSPSAGGRYEQYF	TGTGCCAGCAGCCCGTCAGCGGGGGGGCGGTACGAGCAGTACTTC
TRBJ2-2	TRBV28	TRBD1	.	CASSWTGVDAGELFF	TGTGCCAGCAGTTGGACAGGGGTCGACGCCGGGGAGCTGTTTTTT
TRBJ2-7	TRBV6-5	TRBD2	few	CASSFRTSGSGGQYF	TGTGCCAGCAGTTTCCGGACTAGCGGGAGCGGTGGGCAGTACTTC
TRBJ1-3	TRBV7-9	TRBD1	.	CASSRRRTGSGNTIYF	TGTGCCAGCAGTCGACGGCGGACAGGCTCTGGAAACACCATATATTTT
TRBJ1-3	TRBV18	.	.	CASSPSDSTGNTIYF	TGTGCCAGCTCACCATCGGACTCAACTGGAAACACCATATATTTT
TRBJ2-3	TRBV12-5	TRBD2	.	CASGLPASGQGTDTQYF	TGTGCTAGTGGTTTGCCAGCTAGCGGCCAGGGAACAGATACGCAGTATTTT
TRBJ2-7	TRBV2	TRBD2	.	CASSSTSGRGEQYF	TGTGCCAGCAGTTCGACTAGCGGCAGAGGCGAGCAGTACTTC
TRBJ2-7	TRBV27	.	.	CASSSTGWYEQYF	TGTGCCAGCAGTTCAACAGGCTGGTACGAGCAGTACTTC
TRBJ1-2	TRBV10-2	TRBD1	.	CASAGQGLRGGYGYTF	TGCGCCAGCGCGGGACAGGGGCTGCGGGGTGGCTATGGCTACACCTTC
TRBJ1-2	TRBV11-2	TRBD1	.	CASSPGMGQGGDGYTF	TGTGCCAGCAGCCCTGGGATGGGACAGGGGGGGGATGGCTACACCTTC
TRBJ1-2	TRBV11-2	.	few	CASSLGDRSGYTF	TGTGCCAGCAGCTTAGGAGACAGGAGTGGCTACACCTTC
TRBJ1-4	TRBV29-1	.	.	CSVEGGRGEKLFF	TGCAGCGTTGAAGGCGGGCGCGGGGAAAAACTGTTTTTT
TRBJ2-3	TRBV6-5	.	.	CASHRTATDTQYF	TGTGCCAGCCACCGGACAGCCACAGATACGCAGTATTTT
TRBJ2-6	TRBV5-6	.	.	CASSLAGPGANVLTF	TGTGCCAGCAGCTTGGCGGGTCCTGGGGCCAACGTCCTGACTTTC
TRBJ1-5	TRBV7-2	TRBD1	.	CASSPGTGGQPQHF	TGTGCCAGCAGCCCAGGGACAGGGGGTCAGCCCCAGCATTTT
TRBJ2-7	TRBV24-1	.	.	CATSDSGTYEQYF	TGTGCCACCAGTGATTCGGGGACCTACGAGCAGTACTTC
TRBJ2-3	TRBV6-5	TRBD1	once	CASSLSQGASTDTQYF	TGTGCCAGCAGTTTAAGTCAGGGGGCTAGCACAGATACGCAGTATTTT
TRBJ1-1	TRBV20-1	.	.	CSAHTEAFF	TGCAGTGCCCATACTGAAGCTTTCTTT
TRBJ1-1	TRBV5-1	.	.	CASSWYGSGRGEAFF	TGCGCCAGCTCCTGGTACGGGTCGGGTCGGGGTGAAGCTTTCTTT